Below, 16 T cell receptor beta chains from the same sample are listed, as sequenced in a study of radiation and T cells in renal cell carcinoma. Time point denoted: blood 2 weeks post-SBRT. Treatment of the sample: 15 Gy SBRT to primary tumor, nephrectomy 4 weeks later. Generated by immunoSEQ multiplex PCR, the TCRdb table keeps only in-frame clones and is missing some. The sample has 100,000 to 150,000 clones; around 89% are singletons. The specimen comprised blood, sampled from a patient whose treatment included radiotherapy and nephrectomy. These receptors originate from a woman between 65 and 79 years old with renal cell carcinoma.

This clone was recorded once. The chain is built from TRBV13 and TRBJ2-5; D unresolved. Germline V gene data show CDR1 as PRHDT and CDR2 as FYEKMQ (reference sequence). The CDR3 totals 16 residues. Trimming took off 2 bases at V and 0 bases at J, with 13 bases between the two ends. As DNA, the CDR3 is TGTGCCAGCAGCTTAAGACGGCAGAGCGACCAAGAGACCCAGTACTTC. It yields the protein CASSLRRQSDQETQYF.

This chain connects TRBV5-4 to TRBJ1-4, with D perhaps TRBD1 (6 bases). Trimming took 4 bases from V and 6 from J, leaving 10 bases between them. The CDR3 is made up of 13 amino acids. In germline, CDR1 is SGHNT, CDR2 YYREEE (reference sequence). Here the CDR3 DNA reads TGTGCCAGCAGCCCGGGACAAGATGAAAAACTGTTTTTT. It codes for CASSPGQDEKLFF.

This clone showed up just a few times. V is TRBV6-4 and J is TRBJ1-5; no definite D call. V lost 6 bases, J lost 6 bases, and 12 bases lay in between. The CDR3 contains 13 residues. Germline CDR1 MRHNA, CDR2 SNTAGT. CDR3 residues: CASSPRAPQPQHF. The CDR3 nucleotides read TGTGCCAGCAGCCCACGGGCACCTCAGCCCCAGCATTTT.

The chain has TRBV5-4 and TRBJ2-2, with D unclear. The CDR3 runs 15 residues. Per germline, CDR1 SGHNT and CDR2 YYREEE (reference sequence). Trimming removed 0 bases at V and 2 bases at J, with 8 bases between. The CDR3 coding sequence is TGTGCCAGCAGCTTGGCCGGGCTTAACACCGGGGAGCTGTTTTTT. It yields the protein CASSLAGLNTGELFF.

V and J are TRBV29-1 and TRBJ2-7, with D perhaps TRBD2 (6 bases). CDR3 length: 14 residues. Germline lookup yields CDR1 SQVTM and CDR2 ANQGSEA. Trimming shortened V by 4 bases and J by 0 bases, and 13 bases separated the two germline ends. The CDR3 nucleotides are TGCAGCGTTGCGGGGGAAAAAGCCTCCTACGAGCAGTACTTC. Amino acid sequence: CSVAGEKASYEQYF.

This clone has just one count. The CDR3 loop is CASSRQGRTDTQYF. In nucleotides, the CDR3 is TGTGCCAGCAGCCGACAGGGTCGAACAGATACGCAGTATTTT. The chain uses TRBV7-2 and TRBJ2-3; 7 nucleotides agree with TRBD1. Germline-derived CDR1 and CDR2 are SGHTA and FQGNSA. CDR3 size: 14 residues. V dropped 5 bases and J dropped 3; count of bases not matched to a gene: 5.

V usage is TRBV19 and J usage is TRBJ2-5; possible D gene TRBD2, 6 bases. Germline V gene data show CDR1 as LNHDA and CDR2 as SQIVND (reference sequence). Trimming took 5 bases from V and 5 from J, leaving 15 bases between them. The CDR3 loop spans 14 amino acids. CDR3 loop: CASSPGTPYETQYF. The DNA for the CDR3 is TGTGCCAGTAGTCCGGGGACTCCATATGAGACCCAGTACTTC.

The count of this clone is one. V is TRBV11-2 and J is TRBJ2-1; a possible D gene is TRBD1 (5 bases). The CDR3 totals 13 residues. The V gene's germline CDR1 is SGHAT and CDR2 FQNNGV. Trimming shortened V by 5 bases and J by 4 bases, and 9 bases separated the two germline ends. For the CDR3, the DNA is TGTGCCAGCAGCCCCGACAGTTACAATGAGCAGTTCTTC. Translation: CASSPDSYNEQFF.

The chain has TRBV2 and TRBJ2-2; a possible D gene is TRBD1 (5 bases). This CDR3 region has 16 residues. V lost 6 bases and J 4 bases, leaving 18 bases between the germline ends. Germline V gene data show CDR1 as SNHLY and CDR2 as FYNNEI. This chain's CDR3 is CASRGLWQGTTGELFF. The CDR3 bases are TGTGCCAGCAGGGGTCTTTGGCAGGGCACCACCGGGGAGCTGTTTTTT.

This rearrangement joins TRBV9 to TRBJ1-6, with TRBD1 matching over 8 bases. Germline trimming cut 0 bases from V and 4 bases from J; bases unmatched to any gene: 3. This CDR3 has 16 residues. Looked up from germline, CDR1 is SGDLS and CDR2 is YYNGEE. CDR3 protein: CASSVGTGGYNSPLHF. CDR3 DNA: TGTGCCAGCAGCGTAGGCACAGGGGGTTATAATTCACCCCTCCACTTT.

The CDR3 DNA is TGTGCCAGCAGCTTAGAGGCTGACACAGATACGCAGTATTTT. Encoded protein: CASSLEADTDTQYF. The chain carries TRBV7-9 and TRBJ2-3; no definite D call. This CDR3 comprises 14 residues. Trimming took off 1 base at V and 2 bases at J, with 7 bases between the two ends. CDR1 and CDR2 from the germline V gene are SEHNR and FQNEAQ (reference sequence).

The rearrangement links TRBV6-6 to TRBJ1-1, with D unclear. Trimming stripped 5 bases from V and 1 base from J, with 17 bases between. This CDR3 spans 16 amino acids. Germline CDR1 is MNHNY and CDR2 is SVGAGI (reference sequence). The CDR3 region is CASSPRDGPRNTEAFF. The CDR3 region has the DNA TGTGCCAGCAGTCCTCGCGACGGACCCCGGAACACTGAAGCTTTCTTT.

The V gene is TRBV28, the J gene TRBJ2-2; D is unresolved. Per germline, CDR1 MDHEN and CDR2 SYDVKM. This CDR3 comprises 14 residues. The V end was cut by 2 bases, the J end by 0 bases, with 4 bases between. The CDR3 nucleotides read TGTGCCAGCAGTTTACACCCGAACACCGGGGAGCTGTTTTTT. It is translated as CASSLHPNTGELFF.

The chain is built from TRBV7-9 and TRBJ2-7; 7 nucleotides align to TRBD1. V trimming: 6 bases; J trimming: 5 bases; junction bases outside the gene matches: 16. The CDR3 sequence is 16 residues long. Germline CDR1 reads SEHNR; CDR2 reads FQNEAQ (reference sequence). CDR3 DNA: TGTGCCAGCAGTATCTACGACAGGGCCTTAGACGACGAGCAGTACTTC. Amino acid sequence: CASSIYDRALDDEQYF.

The chain is built from TRBV11-3 and TRBJ2-1; D gene ambiguous. Trimming shortened V by 5 bases and J by 2 bases, and 7 bases separated the two germline ends. Germline CDR1 SGHNT, CDR2 YENEEA. This CDR3 comprises 13 residues. CDR3 loop: CASSLGPYNEQFF. DNA of the CDR3: TGTGCCAGCAGCCTGGGTCCCTACAATGAGCAGTTCTTC.

The chain couples TRBV19 to TRBJ1-5, with a possible D match to TRBD1 (5 bases). The germline CDR1 and CDR2 sequences are LNHDA and SQIVND (reference sequence). Trimming shortened V by 7 bases and J by 7 bases, and 17 bases separated the two germline ends. This CDR3 has 14 residues. The CDR3 protein is CASNRRERDQPQHF. The CDR3 DNA follows: TGTGCCAGTAATCGGCGGGAGCGGGACCAGCCCCAGCATTTT.